Listed below are T cell receptor beta chains from one sample, sequenced in a study of Graves' ophthalmopathy and Graves' hyperthyroidism. TCRdb reanalysed the multiplex PCR reads using MiXCR and keeps one entry per CDR3 protein. The repertoire has about 700,000 distinct CDR3 sequences, under 50% of them found once; the top ten carry over 2.5%. The sample consisted of peripheral blood. These receptors originate from an adult man with Graves' ophthalmopathy. Each CDR3 is given with its conserved first and last residue. D genes are given only for firm matches. A clone size is listed for some rows: how often the clone was seen (once, few, many), or a class if it is expanded.

d_call	v_call	j_call	clone_size	cdr3_aa	cdr3_nt
-	TRBV7-3	TRBJ2-2	many	CASSTPPRELFF	TGTGCCAGCAGCACCCCCCCGCGGGAGCTGTTTTTT
TRBD1	TRBV25-1	TRBJ1-6	-	CASNGQGGSPLHF	TGTGCCAGCAACGGACAGGGAGGTTCACCCCTCCACTTT
TRBD1	TRBV7-8	TRBJ2-5	-	CAGQGSETQYF	TGTGCCGGACAGGGGTCTGAGACCCAGTACTTC
-	TRBV7-3	TRBJ2-2	-	CASSPQGGSIAGELFF	TGTGCCAGCAGTCCACAGGGTGGTAGTATTGCCGGGGAGCTGTTTTTT
TRBD2	TRBV20-1	TRBJ2-7	few	CSARAERENYEQYF	TGCAGTGCTAGAGCAGAGCGGGAGAACTACGAGCAGTACTTC
-	TRBV19	TRBJ2-2	few	CASEREPSNTGELFF	TGTGCCAGTGAGAGGGAACCCTCCAACACCGGGGAGCTGTTTTTT
-	TRBV4-1	TRBJ2-7	-	CASAPGTPSYEQYF	TGCGCCAGCGCACCCGGGACTCCGTCCTACGAGCAGTACTTC
-	TRBV20-1	TRBJ2-5	many	CSAPDSRQETQYF	TGCAGTGCTCCGGACAGCCGACAAGAGACCCAGTACTTC
-	TRBV27	TRBJ1-1	many	CASSPVGSNTEAFF	TGTGCCAGCAGCCCTGTGGGGTCGAACACTGAAGCTTTCTTT
TRBD1	TRBV10-3	TRBJ2-5	-	CASRRDGQGGETQYF	TGTGCCAGCAGACGCGATGGACAGGGGGGGGAGACCCAGTACTTC
-	TRBV20-1	TRBJ1-2	-	CSSYGARGVGLYGYTF	TGCAGTTCCTACGGGGCAAGGGGGGTGGGGCTTTATGGCTACACCTTC
-	TRBV9	TRBJ1-1	-	CASSVGGAFAEAFF	TGTGCCAGCAGCGTAGGTGGGGCCTTCGCTGAAGCTTTCTTT
-	TRBV5-1	TRBJ2-2	few	CASDPGGHTGELFF	TGCGCCAGTGACCCCGGGGGACACACCGGGGAGCTGTTTTTT
TRBD1	TRBV7-9	TRBJ2-2	-	CASSQDVRGTGFPGELFF	TGTGCCAGCAGCCAGGACGTTAGAGGGACAGGGTTTCCCGGGGAGCTGTTTTTT
TRBD1	TRBV6-1	TRBJ1-1	many	CASSRSRGLHTEAFF	TGTGCCAGCAGTCGATCGAGGGGGCTGCACACTGAAGCTTTCTTT
-	TRBV12-3/TRBV12-4	TRBJ2-7	many	CASGRSLSSYEQYF	TGTGCCAGCGGGCGGTCCTTGAGCTCCTACGAGCAGTACTTC
-	TRBV7-2	TRBJ1-1	many	CANSLSGKMDTEAFF	TGTGCCAACAGCTTATCAGGGAAGATGGACACTGAAGCTTTCTTT
-	TRBV5-1	TRBJ2-5	few	CASSPLPSLETQYF	TGCGCCAGCAGCCCCTTGCCTAGCCTGGAGACCCAGTACTTC
TRBD1	TRBV19	TRBJ1-2	-	CASETGSMIGYTF	TGTGCCAGTGAGACAGGGAGTATGATCGGCTACACCTTC
-	TRBV11-2	TRBJ1-5	-	CASSLMGANQPQHF	TGTGCCAGCAGCTTAATGGGGGCGAATCAGCCCCAGCATTTT
-	TRBV25-1	TRBJ1-2	few	CASVDAQNYGYTF	TGTGCCAGCGTTGATGCCCAGAACTATGGCTACACCTTC
-	TRBV6-5	TRBJ2-7	many	CASSELGGRGDEQYF	TGTGCCAGCAGTGAATTGGGGGGGCGCGGGGACGAGCAGTACTTC
TRBD1	TRBV12-3/TRBV12-4	TRBJ2-2	-	CASSSGGTAGELFF	TGTGCCAGCAGCTCAGGGGGCACCGCCGGGGAGCTGTTTTTT
TRBD1	TRBV7-3	TRBJ1-1	-	CASSLTHRGQTEAFF	TGTGCCAGCAGCTTAACTCACAGGGGGCAAACTGAAGCTTTCTTT
-	TRBV4-2	TRBJ2-7	many	CASSTHRDSYEQYF	TGTGCCAGCAGCACCCACCGGGACTCCTACGAGCAGTACTTC
-	TRBV7-9	TRBJ2-7	many	CASSGPAGKSYEQYF	TGTGCCAGCAGCGGACCGGCGGGAAAATCCTACGAGCAGTACTTC
TRBD1	TRBV5-1	TRBJ2-2	few	CASSHDRGPFNTGELFF	TGCGCCAGCAGCCACGACAGGGGGCCGTTTAACACCGGGGAGCTGTTTTTT
TRBD1	TRBV9	TRBJ2-7	-	CASSQKGAEVDEQYF	TGTGCCAGCAGCCAAAAGGGGGCGGAGGTAGACGAGCAGTACTTC
-	TRBV7-9	TRBJ1-4	many	CASSLVSTNEKLFF	TGTGCCAGCAGCTTAGTCTCAACTAATGAAAAACTGTTTTTT